This T cell receptor (beta chain) derives from a study of technical replicates of blood from several donors. Trimming pared 1 base from V and 0 bases from J, leaving 10 bases between. The germline CDR1 and CDR2 sequences are GTSNPN and SVGIG (reference sequence). The CDR3 is made up of 15 amino acids. This clone was seen a few times. The method was immunoSEQ multiplex PCR; TCRdb's version includes in-frame clones alone and lacks a portion of them. The sample has approximately 74,000 clones, approximately 88% seen once. This TCR came from a human donor in good health. Some clones in this sample may be carry-over from other donors' samples. The material sequenced was PBMCs. V and J are TRBV30 and TRBJ2-4; D is uncertain. Here the CDR3 reads CAWSGQLLAKNIQYF. The CDR3 coding sequence is TGTGCCTGGAGTGGTCAACTCCTAGCCAAAAACATTCAGTACTTC. The full variable domain, with the rest looked up from reference TRBV30 and TRBJ2-4, is SQTIHQWPATLVQPVGSPLSLECTVEGTSNPNLYWYRQAAGRGLQLLFYSVGIGQISSEVPQNLSASRPQDRQFILSSKKLLLSDSGFYLCAWSGQLLAKNIQYFGAGTRLSVL.